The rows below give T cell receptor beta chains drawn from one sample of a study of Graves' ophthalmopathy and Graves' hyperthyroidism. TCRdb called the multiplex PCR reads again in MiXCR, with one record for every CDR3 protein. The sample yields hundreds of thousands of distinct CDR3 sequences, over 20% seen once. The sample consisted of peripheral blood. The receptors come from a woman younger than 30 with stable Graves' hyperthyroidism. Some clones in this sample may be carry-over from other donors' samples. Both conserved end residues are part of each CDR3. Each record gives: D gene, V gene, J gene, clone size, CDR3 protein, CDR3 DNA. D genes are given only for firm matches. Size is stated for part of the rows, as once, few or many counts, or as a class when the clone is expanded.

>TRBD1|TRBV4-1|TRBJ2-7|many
CASSQPGTDYEQYF
TGCGCCAGCAGCCAGCCCGGGACAGACTACGAGCAGTACTTC
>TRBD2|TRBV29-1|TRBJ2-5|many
CSVETASGQETQYF
TGCAGCGTTGAAACGGCTAGCGGACAAGAGACCCAGTACTTC
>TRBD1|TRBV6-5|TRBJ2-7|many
CASITTGGYEQYF
TGTGCCAGCATTACGACAGGGGGCTACGAGCAGTACTTC
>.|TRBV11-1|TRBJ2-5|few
CASSLKGSSPQETQYF
TGTGCCAGCAGCTTAAAAGGAAGTTCTCCTCAAGAGACCCAGTACTTC
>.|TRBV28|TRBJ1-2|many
CASSSSGQLYGYTF
.
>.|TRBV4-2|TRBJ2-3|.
CASSQYPFSSTDTQYF
TGTGCCAGCAGCCAATACCCGTTCTCTAGCACAGATACGCAGTATTTT
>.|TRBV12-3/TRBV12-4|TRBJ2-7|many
CASSFRGSSYEQYF
TGTGCCAGCAGCTTCCGAGGATCATCCTACGAGCAGTACTTC
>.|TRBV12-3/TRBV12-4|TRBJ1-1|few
CASSFAAPGWNTEAFF
TGTGCCAGCAGTTTCGCGGCCCCGGGGTGGAACACTGAAGCTTTCTTT
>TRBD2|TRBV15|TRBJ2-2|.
CATSRGGGVRTGELFF
TGTGCCACCAGCAGAGGTGGGGGGGTTAGGACCGGGGAGCTGTTTTTT
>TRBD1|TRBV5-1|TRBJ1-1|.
CASSLGGQGARTEAFF
TGCGCCAGCAGCTTGGGGGGGCAGGGGGCGCGGACTGAAGCTTTCTTT
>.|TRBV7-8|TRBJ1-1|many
CASSTLNLDTEAFF
TGTGCCAGCAGCACCCTGAATCTTGACACTGAAGCTTTCTTT
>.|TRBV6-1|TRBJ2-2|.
CASRQIDTNTGELFF
TGTGCCAGCAGGCAAATCGACACCAACACCGGGGAGCTGTTTTTT
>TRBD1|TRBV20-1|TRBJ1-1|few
CSAGDRGNTESFF
TGCAGTGCTGGGGACAGGGGGAACACTGAATCTTTCTTT
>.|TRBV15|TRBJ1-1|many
CATSRDRTANVAFF
TGTGCCACCAGCAGAGATAGGACGGCGAATGTGGCTTTCTTT
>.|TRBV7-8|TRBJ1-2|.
CASSFRHGFDYGYTF
TGTGCCAGCAGCTTCAGACATGGGTTTGACTATGGCTACACCTTC
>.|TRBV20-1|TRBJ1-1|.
CSAPSLDTANTEAFF
TGCAGTGCCCCCTCTCTGGACACGGCGAACACTGAAGCTTTCTTT
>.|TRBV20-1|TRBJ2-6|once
CSARKSGANVLTF
TGCAGTGCTAGAAAGTCTGGGGCCAACGTCCTGACTTTC
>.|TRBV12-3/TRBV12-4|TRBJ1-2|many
CASSFWGRVYGYTF
TGTGCCAGCAGTTTTTGGGGGCGAGTCTATGGCTACACCTTC
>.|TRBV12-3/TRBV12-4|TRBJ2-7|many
CASSFVPQGKERYF
TGTGCCAGCAGTTTCGTACCGCAGGGGAAGGAGCGGTACTTC
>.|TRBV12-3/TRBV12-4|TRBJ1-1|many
CASSFSQMNTEAFF
TGTGCCAGCAGTTTCAGTCAGATGAACACTGAAGCTTTCTTT
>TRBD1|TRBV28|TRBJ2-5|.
CASRSPGQGETQYF
TGTGCCAGCAGATCACCGGGACAGGGGGAGACCCAGTACTTC
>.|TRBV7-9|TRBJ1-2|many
CASSRRGERYTF
TGTGCCAGCAGCCGCCGTGGGGAGCGCTACACCTTC
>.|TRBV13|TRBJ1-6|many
CASSLPHKDFGAPLHF
TGTGCCAGCAGCTTACCCCACAAAGACTTTGGGGCACCCCTCCACTTT
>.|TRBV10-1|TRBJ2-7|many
CASSESKGGPYEQYF
TGCGCCAGCAGTGAGTCAAAGGGTGGACCCTACGAGCAGTACTTC
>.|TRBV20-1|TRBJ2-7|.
CSALLASEHEQYF
TGCAGTGCTCTCTTGGCTAGCGAACACGAGCAGTACTTC
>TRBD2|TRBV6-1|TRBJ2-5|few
CASSEARGGFKETQYF
TGTGCCAGCAGTGAAGCGCGGGGGGGTTTTAAAGAGACCCAGTACTTC
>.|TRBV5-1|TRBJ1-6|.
CASSLRSDSPLHF
TGCGCCAGCAGCTTGAGGTCGGATTCACCCCTCCACTTT
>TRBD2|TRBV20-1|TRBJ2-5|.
CSAPLASGSGTQYF
TGCAGTGCTCCCCTGGCTAGCGGGTCGGGTACCCAGTACTTC
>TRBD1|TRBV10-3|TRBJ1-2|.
CAGEMGQGSYLYYGYTF
TGTGCCGGAGAGATGGGACAGGGATCTTATTTATACTATGGCTACACCTTC
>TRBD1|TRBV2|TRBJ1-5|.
CASTDDRGNQPQHF
TGTGCCAGCACTGACGACAGGGGAAATCAGCCCCAGCATTTT
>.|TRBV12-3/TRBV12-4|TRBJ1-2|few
CASSKTGKYGYTF
TGTGCCAGCAGTAAAACAGGGAAGTATGGCTACACCTTC
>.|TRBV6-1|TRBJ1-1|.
CASSEGGRPNTEAFF
TGTGCCAGCAGTGAAGGAGGCAGGCCGAACACTGAAGCTTTCTTT
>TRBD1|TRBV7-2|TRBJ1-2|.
CASSLAGQGAGYTF
TGTGCCAGCAGCTTAGCCGGACAGGGGGCTGGCTACACCTTC
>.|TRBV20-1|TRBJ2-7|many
CSASGRGAYEQYF
TGCAGTGCTTCCGGCAGGGGGGCCTACGAGCAGTACTTC
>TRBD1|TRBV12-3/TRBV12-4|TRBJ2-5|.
CASSTDREGGQYF
TGTGCCAGCAGTACCGACAGGGAAGGGGGCCAGTACTTC
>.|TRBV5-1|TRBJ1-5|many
CASSPGISPNQPQHF
TGCGCCAGCAGCCCCGGGATTTCCCCCAATCAGCCCCAGCATTTT
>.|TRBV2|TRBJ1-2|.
CASSTRSRAGKYGYTF
TGTGCCAGCAGCACCCGTTCGCGAGCAGGGAAATATGGCTACACCTTC
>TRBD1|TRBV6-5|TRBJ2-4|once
CASSYTGGGKNIQYF
TGTGCCAGCAGTTACACAGGGGGAGGCAAAAACATTCAGTACTTC
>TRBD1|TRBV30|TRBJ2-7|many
CASEGQGAYEQYF
TGTGCCTCGGAGGGACAGGGGGCCTACGAGCAGTACTTC
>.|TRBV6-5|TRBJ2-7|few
CASSYRSSGYEQYF
TGTGCCAGCAGTTACCGAAGTTCCGGGTACGAGCAGTACTTC
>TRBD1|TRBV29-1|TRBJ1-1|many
CSVEGQGGTEAFF
TGCAGCGTTGAGGGACAGGGAGGAACTGAAGCTTTCTTT
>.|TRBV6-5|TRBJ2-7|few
CASSYSSRGDEQYF
TGTGCCAGCAGTTACTCGAGTCGAGGGGACGAGCAGTACTTC
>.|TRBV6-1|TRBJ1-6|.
CASSSDRKRAPLHF
TGTGCCAGCAGTAGTGACAGGAAAAGGGCACCCCTCCACTTT
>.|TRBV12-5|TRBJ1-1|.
CASGPWADEAFF
TGTGCTAGTGGTCCCTGGGCGGATGAAGCTTTCTTT
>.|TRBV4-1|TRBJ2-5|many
CASSQDPGRGETQYF
TGCGCCAGCAGCCAAGATCCAGGAAGGGGAGAGACCCAGTACTTC
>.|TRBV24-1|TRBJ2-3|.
CATSDLQMPDTQYF
TGTGCCACCAGTGATTTGCAAATGCCAGATACGCAGTATTTT
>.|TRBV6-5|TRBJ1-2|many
CASRQFANYGYTF
TGTGCCAGCAGGCAGTTTGCTAACTATGGCTACACCTTC
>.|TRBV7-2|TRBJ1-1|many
CASTRDWGPNTEAFF
TGTGCCAGCACCCGGGACTGGGGACCTAACACTGAAGCTTTCTTT
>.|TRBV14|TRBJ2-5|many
CASSQDGGETQYF
TGTGCCAGCAGCCAAGATGGAGGGGAGACCCAGTACTTC
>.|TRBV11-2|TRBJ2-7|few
CASSLDRWAYEQYF
TGTGCCAGCAGCTTAGACAGGTGGGCCTACGAGCAGTACTTC
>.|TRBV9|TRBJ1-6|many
CASSVDGIYSPLHF
TGTGCCAGCAGCGTAGATGGTATCTATTCACCCCTCCACTTT
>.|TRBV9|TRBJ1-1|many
CASSVEQENTEAFF
TGTGCCAGCAGCGTAGAACAGGAGAACACTGAAGCTTTCTTT
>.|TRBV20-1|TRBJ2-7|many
CSARGGRYEQYF
TGCAGTGCTAGGGGGGGCCGTTACGAGCAGTACTTC
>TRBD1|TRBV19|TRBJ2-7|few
CASSPGTGYFYEQYF
TGTGCCAGTAGTCCGGGGACAGGATATTTCTACGAGCAGTACTTC
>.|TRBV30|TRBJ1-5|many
CAWTLEGGGQPQHF
TGTGCCTGGACCTTGGAAGGGGGAGGTCAGCCCCAGCATTTT
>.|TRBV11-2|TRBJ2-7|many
CASSQDSSSYEQYF
TGTGCCAGCAGCCAGGACAGTTCCTCCTACGAGCAGTACTTC